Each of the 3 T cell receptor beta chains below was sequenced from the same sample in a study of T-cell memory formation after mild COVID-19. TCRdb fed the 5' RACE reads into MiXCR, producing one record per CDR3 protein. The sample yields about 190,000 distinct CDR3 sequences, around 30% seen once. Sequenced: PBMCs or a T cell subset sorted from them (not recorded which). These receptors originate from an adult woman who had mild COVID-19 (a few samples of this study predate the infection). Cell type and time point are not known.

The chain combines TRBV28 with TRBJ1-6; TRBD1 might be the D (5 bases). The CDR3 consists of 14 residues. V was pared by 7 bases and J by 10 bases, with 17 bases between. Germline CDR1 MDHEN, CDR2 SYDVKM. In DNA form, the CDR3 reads TGTGCCAGCACCCTTGGTGGGGGGATGTCACCCCTCCACTTT. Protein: CASTLGGGMSPLHF. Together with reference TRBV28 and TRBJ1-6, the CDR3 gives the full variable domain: DVKVTQSSRYLVKRTGEKVFLECVQDMDHENMFWYRQDPGLGLRLIYFSYDVKMKEKGDIPEGYSVSREKKERFSLILESASTNQTSMYLCASTLGGGMSPLHFGNGTRLTVT.

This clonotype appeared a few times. CDR3: CASSLAGGPHEQFF. The CDR3 DNA reads TGTGCCAGCAGCCTAGCGGGAGGGCCGCATGAGCAGTTCTTC. The V and J genes are TRBV6-2 or TRBV6-3 and TRBJ2-1; 12 bases match TRBD2. V dropped 6 bases and J dropped 8; count of bases not matched to a gene: 5. The germline CDR1 and CDR2 sequences are MNHEY and SVGEGT. The CDR3 is 14 amino acids.

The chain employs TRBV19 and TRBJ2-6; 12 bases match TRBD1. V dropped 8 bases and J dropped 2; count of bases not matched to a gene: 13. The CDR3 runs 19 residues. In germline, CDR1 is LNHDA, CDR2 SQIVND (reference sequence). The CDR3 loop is CASHSPGQGAGAGANVLTF. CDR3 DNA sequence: TGTGCCAGTCACTCTCCGGGACAGGGGGCCGGGGCTGGGGCCAACGTCCTGACTTTC.